Shown below are 21 T cell receptor beta chains from a single sample sequenced in a study of blood T cells in healthy people across ages (dated by TCRdb to between 2014 and 2016). The protocol used for the library was 5' RACE. The run used an Illumina HiSeq 2500. The second PCR ran for roughly 6 to 11 cycles and used a J-beta primer mix along with a sample-barcoded 5' primer. Clones were called with MiXCR by TCRdb after fastp trimmed the public reads at Q25, and only in-frame beta chains were retained. Rows are unified per CDR3 protein, each entry keeping the most common DNA and genes. Within this sample are approximately 800,000 distinct CDR3 sequences, with approximately 53% of them counted one time only. The ten largest make up roughly 40% of the sample. The sample consisted of blood. The source is a man older than 75 in good health.

The chain joins TRBV27 to TRBJ1-2, with D perhaps TRBD1 (5 bases). Germline V gene data show CDR1 as MNHEY and CDR2 as SMNVEV (reference sequence). Deletions cut 5 bases from V and 7 bases from J, with 14 bases between. The CDR3 is made up of 13 amino acids. In DNA, the CDR3 is TGTGCCAGCAGTGGGGCTCGGGAGGGTGGCTACACCTTC. Translation: CASSGAREGGYTF.

This clonotype has a handful of counts. The rearrangement uses TRBV5-1 and TRBJ2-3; D perhaps matches TRBD2 (6 bases). Trimming removed 4 bases from V and 3 bases from J, with 12 bases in between. CDR1 SGHRS and CDR2 YFSETQ come from the germline V gene. The CDR3 extends over 14 amino acids. The DNA of the CDR3 is TGCGCCAGCAGCCGGCGGGACGGTACAGATACGCAGTATTTT. Translating it yields CASSRRDGTDTQYF.

The V call is TRBV20-1, the J call TRBJ2-7, with D perhaps given as TRBD1 or TRBD2 (5 bases each). The end of the DNA aligns better with TRBJ2-4, so the J call may be wrong. The CDR3 runs to 14 residues. Looked up from germline, CDR1 is DFQATT and CDR2 is SNEGSKA (reference sequence). CDR3 nucleotides: TGCAGTGCCGGGACGTCGGCGGCCAAAAACATTCAGTACTTC. It specifies CSAGTSAAKNIQYF.

V usage is TRBV29-1 and J usage is TRBJ2-1, with D perhaps given as TRBD1 or TRBD2 (6 bases each). CDR3 length equals 14 residues. The V end was cut by 4 bases, the J end by 1 base, with 11 bases between. Germline V gene lookup returns CDR1 SQVTM and CDR2 ANQGSEA. The CDR3 here is CSVGGRESYNEQFF. The CDR3 coding sequence is TGCAGCGTTGGGGGGCGGGAATCCTACAATGAGCAGTTCTTC.

The rearrangement links TRBV7-3 to TRBJ2-3; a weak D match, TRBD1 (6 bases). Germline V gene lookup returns CDR1 SGHTA and CDR2 FQGTGA. Trimming cost V 2 bases and J 3 bases, with 15 bases left between them. The length of the CDR3 is 16 residues. CDR3 nucleotides: TGTGCCAGCAGCTTAGGGTCAGGGGCTCGAACAGATACGCAGTATTTT. This gives the protein CASSLGSGARTDTQYF. The full variable domain, rest sourced from reference TRBV7-3 and TRBJ2-3, is GAGVSQTPSNKVTEKGKYVELRCDPISGHTALYWYRQSLGQGPEFLIYFQGTGAADDSGLPNDRFFAVRPEGSVSTLKIQRTERGDSAVYLCASSLGSGARTDTQYFGPGTRLTVL.

The genes are TRBV20-1 and TRBJ2-3; D unclear. Germline V CDR1 and CDR2: DFQATT, SNEGSKA (reference sequence). The V end lost 4 bases, the J end lost 6 bases, and 11 bases lay between the germline ends. There are 12 residues in the CDR3. The DNA of the CDR3 is TGCAGTGCTAACCCCTCCGCGGATACGCAGTATTTT. As protein: CSANPSADTQYF.

This chain connects TRBV7-9 to TRBJ1-2, with a weak D call TRBD1 (5 bases). With 2 bases removed from V and 1 base from J, the gap between germline ends came to 8 bases. Germline V CDR1 and CDR2: SEHNR, FQNEAQ (reference sequence). The CDR3 has 14 amino acids. The CDR3 DNA is TGTGCCAGCAGCTTAAAAGGGGTTAACTATGGCTACACCTTC. This sequence encodes CASSLKGVNYGYTF.

This clonotype has more than one count but fewer than ten. This chain links TRBV21-1 with TRBJ2-6; the table's D call TRBD2 went unverified against the DNA. TRBV21-1 is recorded as a pseudogene. The CDR3 covers 17 residues. CDR3 DNA: TGTGCCAGCAGCAAGGGGACTAGCGGGAGAAGGGCCAACGTCCTGACTTTC. Translating gives CASSKGTSGRRANVLTF.

Worth noting for this clonotype: One end of the junction is discordant with germline, which a read error may explain. The genes are TRBV5-1 and TRBJ2-1; D possibly corresponds to TRBD2 (5 bases). The CDR3 runs to 15 residues. Germline V gene lookup returns CDR1 SGHRS and CDR2 YFSETQ. CDR3 region: CAGSLESRGNNEQFF. The CDR3 bases are TGCGCCGGCAGCTTGGAATCGAGAGGGAACAATGAGCAGTTCTTC.

This chain joins TRBV24-1 and TRBJ2-5, with D unclear. This CDR3 has 11 amino acids. Germline assignment: CDR1 KGHDR and CDR2 SFDVKD. The V end was cut by 1 base, the J end by 11 bases, with 7 bases between. CDR3 sequence: CATSDFEEQYF. CDR3 bases: TGTGCCACCAGTGATTTCGAGGAGCAGTACTTC.

This chain connects TRBV5-1 to TRBJ2-1; TRBD2 is a possible D gene (9 bases). CDR1 is SGHRS and CDR2 is YFSETQ in the germline V gene. V was clipped by 3 bases and J by 9 bases, with 19 bases between them. CDR3 length: 15 residues. The CDR3 sequence: CASSSGLAGQVEQFF. The CDR3 DNA is TGCGCCAGCAGCTCGGGGCTAGCGGGACAGGTTGAGCAGTTCTTC.

The J gene is TRBJ1-2, the V gene TRBV3-1, with D perhaps TRBD1 (6 bases). The CDR3 has 13 residues. From germline, CDR1 is LGHDT and CDR2 YNNKEL (reference sequence). V dropped 3 bases and J dropped 4 bases, with 9 bases sitting between them. The CDR3 spells CASSHGQPYGYTF. Here the CDR3 DNA reads TGTGCCAGCAGCCACGGACAGCCCTATGGCTACACCTTC.

In its sample, this clonotype was seen a few times. This chain joins TRBV7-9 and TRBJ2-3; D is unclear. The germline V and J ends were trimmed by 3 bases and 1 base, with 5 bases remaining between them. Germline values: CDR1 SEHNR, CDR2 FQNEAQ (reference sequence). The CDR3 is made up of 13 amino acids. The CDR3 nucleotides read TGTGCCAGCAGCTTCCATCGCACAGATACGCAGTATTTT. As protein: CASSFHRTDTQYF.

This chain links TRBV29-1 with TRBJ2-1, with 12 bases that match TRBD2. Germline V gives CDR1 SQVTM, CDR2 ANQGSEA. The V and J ends lost 6 bases and 15 bases, in that order; junction bases with no gene match: 15. The CDR3 sequence is 14 residues long. CDR3 in DNA: TGCAGCGTCCAAGCTAGCGGGAGGGCCACAACCGGGTTCTTC. Translating gives CSVQASGRATTGFF.

V is TRBV6-5 and J is TRBJ2-1; 10 bases are a match to TRBD2. After removal of 11 bases from V and 0 bases from J, the junction contained 7 bases not matched to a gene. Germline V gives CDR1 MNHEY, CDR2 SVGAGI. CDR3 length: 15 residues. CDR3 sequence: CAVASGGSSYNEQFF. In DNA, the CDR3 is TGTGCCGTGGCTAGCGGGGGTAGCTCCTACAATGAGCAGTTCTTC.

The chain uses TRBV11-2 and TRBJ2-5, with 11 bases aligning to TRBD2. J lost 0 bases, V lost 4 bases, and 13 bases had no gene match. The CDR3 sequence is 19 residues long. The germline CDR1 and CDR2 sequences are SGHAT and FQNNGV. CDR3 loop: CASSSISPRLAGYQETQYF. The CDR3 DNA reads TGTGCCAGCAGCTCTATTTCCCCCCGACTAGCGGGGTACCAAGAGACCCAGTACTTC.

This clonotype was found a few times. The chain links TRBV20-1 to TRBJ2-3; tentative D call: TRBD2 (5 bases). V lost 6 bases, J lost 6 bases, and 31 bases lay in between. The CDR3 length is 18 residues. Germline-derived CDR1 and CDR2 are DFQATT and SNEGSKA (reference sequence). The CDR3 loop reads CSAGPPPGSVAAVDTQYF. DNA for the CDR3: TGCAGTGCCGGACCGCCCCCGGGGTCGGTAGCCGCGGTGGATACGCAGTATTTT.

In its sample, this clonotype was seen a few times. This sequence joins TRBV6-5 and TRBJ1-1, with 9 bases aligning to TRBD1. Germline CDR1 reads MNHEY; CDR2 reads SVGAGI. The CDR3 runs to 12 residues. J lost 11 bases, V lost 2 bases, and 3 bases had no gene match. The CDR3 loop is CASSYPGQGAFF. CDR3 in DNA: TGTGCCAGCAGTTACCCCGGACAGGGGGCTTTCTTT.

In its sample, this clonotype was seen once. The chain uses TRBV9 and TRBJ2-3; possibly TRBD1 or TRBD2 for D (5 bases each). Trimming removed 4 bases from V and 6 bases from J, with 18 bases in between. The CDR3 contains 15 residues. The germline CDR1 and CDR2 sequences are SGDLS and YYNGEE. CDR3 sequence reads: CASSLAGASWDTQYF. CDR3 in DNA: TGTGCCAGCAGCTTGGCCGGGGCATCATGGGATACGCAGTATTTT. The whole variable domain, remainder taken from reference TRBV9 and TRBJ2-3, is DSGVTQTPKHLITATGQRVTLRCSPRSGDLSVYWYQQSLDQGLQFLIQYYNGEERAKGNILERFSAQQFPDLHSELNLSSLELGDSALYFCASSLAGASWDTQYFGPGTRLTVL.

This chain connects TRBV2 to TRBJ1-4; D remains ambiguous. V was cut by 6 bases and J by 7 bases, with 9 bases left in between. Germline V gene data show CDR1 as SNHLY and CDR2 as FYNNEI. The CDR3 has 12 residues. CDR3 region: CASRKSGEKLFF. For the CDR3, the DNA is TGTGCCAGCAGGAAGAGCGGTGAAAAACTGTTTTTT.

The chain has TRBV20-1 and TRBJ2-6; a possible D gene is TRBD2 (5 bases). Germline V CDR1 and CDR2: DFQATT, SNEGSKA (reference sequence). Deletions cut 3 bases from V and 0 bases from J, with 12 bases between. The CDR3 loop spans 16 amino acids. The CDR3 DNA is TGCAGTGCTAGCCCGCTTGGGAGCTCTGGGGCCAACGTCCTGACTTTC. It translates to CSASPLGSSGANVLTF.